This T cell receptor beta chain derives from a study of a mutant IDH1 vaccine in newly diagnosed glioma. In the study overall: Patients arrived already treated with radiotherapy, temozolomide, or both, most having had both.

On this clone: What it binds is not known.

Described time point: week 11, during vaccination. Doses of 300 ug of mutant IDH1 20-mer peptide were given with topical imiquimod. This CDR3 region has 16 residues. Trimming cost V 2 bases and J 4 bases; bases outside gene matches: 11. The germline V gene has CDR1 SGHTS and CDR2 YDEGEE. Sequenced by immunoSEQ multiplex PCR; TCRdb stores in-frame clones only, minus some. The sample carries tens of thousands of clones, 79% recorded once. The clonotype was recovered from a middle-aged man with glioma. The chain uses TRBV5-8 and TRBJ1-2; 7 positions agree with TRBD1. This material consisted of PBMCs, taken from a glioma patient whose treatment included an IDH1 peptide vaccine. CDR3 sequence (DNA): TGTGCCAGCAGCTTAGTCCGAGGGGGCTCCGCCTATGGCTACACCTTC. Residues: CASSLVRGGSAYGYTF.